This entry lists 19 T cell receptor beta chains sequenced from one sample in a study of blood T cells in healthy people across ages. It was with a sample-barcoded 5' primer and a J-beta primer mix that a second PCR of roughly 7 to 11 cycles was run. TCRdb ran MiXCR on the 5' RACE reads and lists one entry per CDR3 protein. The sample lists about 730,000 distinct CDR3 sequences, around 40% occurring once. What was sequenced was blood. Receptor source: a woman in her fifties or sixties in good health.

In its sample, this clonotype was seen many times. The chain employs TRBV20-1 and TRBJ2-3, with 13 bases identical to TRBD2. The CDR3 runs to 17 residues. Unmatched junction bases numbered 13, after V lost 5 bases and J lost 5 bases. Germline V lookup: CDR1 DFQATT, CDR2 SNEGSKA (reference sequence). The CDR3 spells CSAETSGRAELIDTQYF. Written as DNA, the CDR3 is TGCAGTGCTGAAACTAGCGGGAGGGCCGAATTGATAGATACGCAGTATTTT.

This clonotype was picked up many times. This chain links TRBV7-2 with TRBJ2-3; the match to TRBD2 covers 8 bases. The germline V gene encodes CDR1 SGHTA and CDR2 FQGNSA. This CDR3 is 15 amino acids long. J was trimmed by 2 bases and V by 4 bases; bases with no gene match: 5. The CDR3 loop reads CASSSSGHHTDTQYF. The DNA of the CDR3 is TGTGCCAGCAGCTCTAGCGGGCATCACACAGATACGCAGTATTTT.

This clonotype has more than one count but fewer than ten. This sequence joins TRBV7-6 and TRBJ2-1; weak D call: TRBD2 (5 bases). The germline gives CDR1 SGHVS, CDR2 FNYEAQ. V shed 3 bases and J shed 8 bases, with 8 bases lying between them. CDR3 length equals 12 residues. The CDR3 sequence is CASSFAGDEQFF. The CDR3 nucleotides are TGTGCCAGCAGCTTTGCCGGGGATGAGCAGTTCTTC.

The chain uses TRBV5-6 and TRBJ1-1; D perhaps matches TRBD1 (6 bases). Germline V gene lookup returns CDR1 SGHDT and CDR2 YYEEEE. This CDR3 spans 15 amino acids. V gave up 0 bases and J gave up 2 bases, with 11 bases separating them. The CDR3 DNA follows: TGTGCCAGCAGCTTGGGACGGACAGTAAACACTGAAGCTTTCTTT. Its protein product is CASSLGRTVNTEAFF.

The CDR3 coding sequence is TGTGCCAGCAGCTTAGCGGGACAGGGGGCGTACTATGGCTACACCTTC. As protein: CASSLAGQGAYYGYTF. The genes are TRBV7-8 and TRBJ1-2; 12 bases are shared with TRBD1. Germline loops: CDR1 SGHVS, CDR2 FQNEAQ. The CDR3 runs to 16 residues. Germline trimming cut 0 bases from V and 3 bases from J; bases unmatched to any gene: 2. The full variable domain, its missing parts supplied by reference TRBV7-8 and TRBJ1-2, is GAGVSQSPRYKVAKRGQDVALRCDPISGHVSLFWYQQALGQGPEFLTYFQNEAQLDKSGLPSDRFFAERPEGSVSTLKIQRTQQEDSAVYLCASSLAGQGAYYGYTFGSGTRLTVV.

The sample holds many counts of this clonotype. The gene calls are TRBV3-1 and TRBJ2-7; tentative D call: TRBD2 (7 bases). This CDR3 has 15 amino acids. Looked up from germline, CDR1 is LGHDT and CDR2 is YNNKEL (reference sequence). Between the trimmed V and J ends, which lost 1 base and 6 bases, there was a span of 16 bases. CDR3 sequence: CASSQGTGGPGEQYF. The CDR3 coding sequence is TGTGCCAGCAGCCAAGGTACCGGGGGGCCAGGCGAGCAGTACTTC.

The V and J genes are TRBV28 and TRBJ2-4; D is ambiguous. CDR3 length equals 12 residues. From germline, CDR1 is MDHEN and CDR2 SYDVKM. Trimming cost V 6 bases and J 2 bases, with 5 bases left between them. CDR3 region: CASRETKNIQYF. CDR3 in DNA: TGTGCCAGCAGAGAGACCAAAAACATTCAGTACTTC.

There are a few counts of this clonotype. This chain connects TRBV10-3 to TRBJ2-5; a possible D gene is TRBD1 (7 bases). Germline V gives CDR1 ENHRY, CDR2 SYGVKD. There are 17 residues in the CDR3. V was pared by 0 bases and J by 3 bases, with 17 bases between. The CDR3 bases are TGTGCCATCAGTGAGTCTTCGGGGGCAGGGGGTGAAGAGACCCAGTACTTC. It specifies CAISESSGAGGEETQYF.

In DNA form, the CDR3 reads TGTGCCAGCAGTGGCCCGGCTAGCGGAAACACAGATACGCAGTATTTT. Translation gives CASSGPASGNTDTQYF. The chain combines TRBV6-1 with TRBJ2-3; 7 bases map to TRBD2. CDR1 and CDR2 from the germline V gene are MNHNS and SASEGT. CDR3 size: 16 residues. J lost 2 bases, V lost 4 bases, and 9 bases had no gene match.

DNA of the CDR3: TGTGCCAGCAGCTCAGGACTAGCGGGAGGAATCTACGAGCAGTACTTC. Translated: CASSSGLAGGIYEQYF. The chain employs TRBV7-9 and TRBJ2-7, with 14 nucleotides matching TRBD2. The germline V gene encodes CDR1 SEHNR and CDR2 FQNEAQ (reference sequence). V lost 4 bases and J lost 3; bases outside the gene matches: 5. The CDR3 loop spans 16 amino acids.

The J gene is TRBJ2-4, the V gene TRBV3-1, with D unclear. The CDR3 extends over 16 amino acids. Germline-derived CDR1 and CDR2 are LGHDT and YNNKEL (reference sequence). V was shortened by 1 base and J by 0 bases, with 10 bases between the two germline ends. The CDR3 DNA follows: TGTGCCAGCAGCCAAGTTGGGTCCTTAGCCAAAAACATTCAGTACTTC. This codes for CASSQVGSLAKNIQYF.

The V call is TRBV11-1, the J call TRBJ1-2; D possibly corresponds to TRBD1 (5 bases). With 0 bases removed from V and 4 bases from J, the gap between germline ends came to 12 bases. Germline V gene lookup returns CDR1 SGHAT and CDR2 FQDESV (reference sequence). The CDR3 is 15 residues long. Here the CDR3 reads CASSLATNGGYGYTF. CDR3 sequence (DNA): TGTGCCAGCAGCTTAGCGACTAACGGGGGCTATGGCTACACCTTC.

The chain links TRBV12-3 or TRBV12-4 to TRBJ2-3, with unresolved D. The CDR3 consists of 15 residues. V was shortened by 3 bases and J by 4 bases, with 14 bases between the two germline ends. CDR3 sequence: CASSFGRVRADTQYF. The DNA for the CDR3 is TGTGCCAGCAGTTTTGGAAGAGTGAGAGCAGATACGCAGTATTTT.

The rearrangement joins TRBV7-9 to TRBJ2-3; D may be TRBD1 or TRBD2 (5 bases each). There are 17 residues in the CDR3. V lost 6 bases to trimming and J lost 0 bases, with 19 bases between them. In germline, CDR1 is SEHNR, CDR2 FQNEAQ (reference sequence). The CDR3 DNA reads TGTGCCAGCAGTCAGTGGGAGAGGACACTGAGCACAGATACGCAGTATTTT. Protein product: CASSQWERTLSTDTQYF.

The rearrangement uses TRBV29-1 and TRBJ1-2; 10 bases line up with TRBD1. V trimming: 6 bases; J trimming: 0 bases; junction bases outside the gene matches: 10. This CDR3 contains 16 residues. Germline CDR1 SQVTM, CDR2 ANQGSEA. CDR3 in amino acids: CSVTGTGADTNYGYTF. CDR3 in DNA: TGCAGCGTCACCGGGACAGGGGCCGATACTAACTATGGCTACACCTTC.

The chain uses TRBV7-2 and TRBJ2-5; 11 bases are a match to TRBD2. V shed 5 bases and J 4 bases; nucleotides not matched to a gene: 3. Germline loops: CDR1 SGHTA, CDR2 FQGNSA. CDR3 length: 14 residues. CDR3 loop: CASSDGLAGETQYF. The CDR3 nucleotides are TGTGCCAGCAGCGACGGACTAGCGGGAGAGACCCAGTACTTC.

The V gene is TRBV10-3, the J gene TRBJ1-1, with a tentative D call TRBD1 (6 bases). Germline-derived CDR1 and CDR2 are ENHRY and SYGVKD. Trimming left V 7 bases short and J 2 bases short, with 17 bases between. The CDR3 has 15 residues. The CDR3 DNA reads as TGTGCCATCACATCTTCTACGGGGGGCAACACTGAAGCTTTCTTT. The encoded protein is CAITSSTGGNTEAFF.

This clonotype was counted a single time. The J gene is TRBJ1-2, the V gene TRBV29-1, with 7 bases fitting TRBD1. Germline values: CDR1 SQVTM, CDR2 ANQGSEA. The V gene end was trimmed by 6 bases and the J gene end by 11 bases; junction bases not matched to a gene: 12. The CDR3 consists of 12 residues. The CDR3 DNA reads TGCAGCGTGACCTTGACAGGGCGAGGATACACCTTC. Amino acids: CSVTLTGRGYTF.

In this sample, this clonotype turned up a few times. The chain has TRBV18 and TRBJ2-5; no clear D. Trimming cost V 2 bases and J 1 base, with 8 bases left between them. CDR1 is KGHSH and CDR2 is LQKENI in the germline V gene. The CDR3 runs 14 residues. Here the CDR3 reads CASSPNRGQETQYF. The CDR3 DNA is TGTGCCAGCTCACCAAATAGAGGCCAAGAGACCCAGTACTTC.